The rows below give T cell receptor beta chains drawn from one sample of a study of post-analysis software for immune sequencing data. TCRdb recomputed calls from the PCR reads with MiXCR, one row per CDR3 protein. The sample includes approximately 460,000 distinct CDR3 sequences, 40% to 55% of them seen just once. The sample consisted of blood. The receptors were gathered from a girl between 5 and 17 years old with multiple sclerosis. Each CDR3 is given with its conserved first and last residue. A D gene is named only where the DNA matches it firmly. The listing skips clone size in some rows; elsewhere it reads once, few, many or a size class.

cdr3_nt cdr3_aa j_call clone_size v_call d_call
TGTGCCTGGAGGGGGGGGACAGGGGTCTCCTCCAATGAGCAGTTCTTC CAWRGGTGVSSNEQFF TRBJ2-1 NA TRBV30 TRBD1
TGCGCCAGCAGCCAAGATCGGGGCATCTATGGCTACACCTTC CASSQDRGIYGYTF TRBJ1-2 NA TRBV4-1 NA
TGCGCCAGCAGCCAAGTTGGAGATCCCGGGGAGCTGTTTTTT CASSQVGDPGELFF TRBJ2-2 NA TRBV4-1 NA
TGTGCCAGCAGCACTTCTTTTAGCGGGAGGAACACCGGGGAGCTGTTTTTT CASSTSFSGRNTGELFF TRBJ2-2 few TRBV21-1 NA
TGTGCCAGCAGCCCAACGGCCGGGACATTAGACACCTACGAGCAGTACTTC CASSPTAGTLDTYEQYF TRBJ2-7 NA TRBV28 NA
TGTGCCAGCTCACCTGGGGTACACGGGAGGGCCGCGTTGGCGTCCACAGATACGCAGTATTTT CASSPGVHGRAALASTDTQYF TRBJ2-3 few TRBV18 TRBD2
TGTGCCAGCAGAAACGGGGAGGATCAGCCCCAGCATTTT CASRNGEDQPQHF TRBJ1-5 few TRBV6-5 NA
TGCGCCAGCAGCCAAGAGGGGGACAGGGTTTACGAGCAGTACTTC CASSQEGDRVYEQYF TRBJ2-7 NA TRBV4-1 TRBD1
TGTGCCAGCAGCCAGGACAGGGGCAATGGAAACACCATATATTTT CASSQDRGNGNTIYF TRBJ1-3 NA TRBV7-3 TRBD1
TGCGCCAGCGCCGGGACAGGCTACGAGCAGTACTTC CASAGTGYEQYF TRBJ2-7 NA TRBV5-1 TRBD1
TGCAGTGCAATAGGCGAGAACTATGGCTACACCTTC CSAIGENYGYTF TRBJ1-2 NA TRBV20-1 NA
TGCGCCAGCAGCTTAAAGGTGGACGAGACCCAGTACTTC CASSLKVDETQYF TRBJ2-5 NA TRBV5-1 NA
TGTGCCAGTAGTAGCCCCAGGGACGGAAACAATGAGCAGTTCTTC CASSSPRDGNNEQFF TRBJ2-1 NA TRBV19 NA
TGTGCCAGCAGCTCAATGACAGGGGGGGATCAGCCCCAGCATTTT CASSSMTGGDQPQHF TRBJ1-5 NA TRBV7-8 TRBD1
TGTGCCATCAGTGAGGACAGGAACTATGGCTACACCTTC CAISEDRNYGYTF TRBJ1-2 NA TRBV10-3 NA
TGTGCCTGGAGTGACCGACTAGCGGCAAACAATGAGCAGTTCTTC CAWSDRLAANNEQFF TRBJ2-1 NA TRBV30 TRBD2
TGTGGCAGCAGCTGTTTAGGGGCCCCGTACGAGCAGTACTTC CGSSCLGAPYEQYF TRBJ2-7 NA TRBV5-6 NA
TGTGCCAGCAGGACAACAGGGGGCGGAGGGAGGATAGGAGCTTTCTTT CASRTTGGGGRIGAFF TRBJ1-1 few TRBV12-3/TRBV12-4 TRBD1
TGTGCCAGCAGTTACTTTGGGGGCTACAATGAGCAGTTCTTC CASSYFGGYNEQFF TRBJ2-1 NA TRBV6-5 NA
TGTGCCAGCAGTGCATTACAGGGGGCGGGTGGGGCCAACGTCCTGACTTTC CASSALQGAGGANVLTF TRBJ2-6 few TRBV6-1 TRBD1
TGTGCCAGCAGAGGCAGGGAGGGGTACGAGCAGTACTTC CASRGREGYEQYF TRBJ2-7 few TRBV27 TRBD2
TGCAGCGTTGAAACAGGGAGGGATGAGCAGTTCTTC CSVETGRDEQFF TRBJ2-1 NA TRBV29-1 NA
TGTGCCAGCAGTGAGGGGACAGGGGGCCTCCAGCATTTT CASSEGTGGLQHF TRBJ1-5 NA TRBV2 TRBD1
TGTGCCAGCAGCTTATCGACCCGGGATACGCAGTATTTT CASSLSTRDTQYF TRBJ2-3 NA TRBV7-2 NA
TGTGCCATCAGCCCCAGACAGGGATACACAGATACGCAGTATTTT CAISPRQGYTDTQYF TRBJ2-3 NA TRBV10-3 TRBD1
TGCAGCATCACCGGGACAGGGTCCTACGAGCAGTACTTC CSITGTGSYEQYF TRBJ2-7 few TRBV29-1 TRBD1
TGTGCCAGCAACCCGACCTGGACGCCAAATCAGCCCCAGCATTTT CASNPTWTPNQPQHF TRBJ1-5 NA TRBV27 NA
TGTGCCAGCAGCCAAGATGGGGGGGTAGGGGAAAAACTGTTTTTT CASSQDGGVGEKLFF TRBJ1-4 once TRBV4-2 NA
TGCAGTGCAGTGGGTGTAGGGGTCAATGAGCAGTTCTTC CSAVGVGVNEQFF TRBJ2-1 NA TRBV20-1 NA
TGTGCCAGCTCACCGGGGGAAAAAGAGACCCAGTACTTC CASSPGEKETQYF TRBJ2-5 few TRBV18 NA
TGCAGTGCTAGAGATCACCAGGGAGATGGCTACACCTTC CSARDHQGDGYTF TRBJ1-2 few TRBV20-1 NA
TGCGCCAGCAGCCCCGGGGTAGCCGTCGAGCAGTACTTC CASSPGVAVEQYF TRBJ2-7 NA TRBV4-1 NA
TGCAGTGCTAGACGGGACTCTAGCACAGATACGCAGTATTTT CSARRDSSTDTQYF TRBJ2-3 few TRBV20-1 NA
TGTGCCAGCAGCTTACAGGCTGAAGCTTTCTTT CASSLQAEAFF TRBJ1-1 NA TRBV7-9 NA
TGCGCCAGCAGCGGGCAAAGTGATATCACAGATACGCAGTATTTT CASSGQSDITDTQYF TRBJ2-3 few TRBV5-1 NA
TGTGCCAGCAGCCCTAGCATGGGGGCCCAAGAGACCCAGTACTTC CASSPSMGAQETQYF TRBJ2-5 few TRBV11-2 NA
TGTGCCAGCAGCACTAGCTCCCAAAATGAGCAGTTCTTC CASSTSSQNEQFF TRBJ2-1 few TRBV7-3 NA
TGTGCCAGCAGCCGGGACATCGCTAGCACAGATACGCAGTATTTT CASSRDIASTDTQYF TRBJ2-3 NA TRBV27 NA
TGTGCCATCAGTGACAGGGCATACCAAGAGACCCAGTACTTC CAISDRAYQETQYF TRBJ2-5 NA TRBV10-3 NA
TGCGCCAGCAGCTTCGGACAGGGGAACACTGAAGCTTTCTTT CASSFGQGNTEAFF TRBJ1-1 NA TRBV5-1 TRBD1
TGTGCCAGTAGACCTACAGAAGCCGAGCCCCAGCATTTT CASRPTEAEPQHF TRBJ1-5 NA TRBV19 NA
TGTGCCAGCAGTTACTCGCGGGGGAACACTGAAGCTTTCTTT CASSYSRGNTEAFF TRBJ1-1 few TRBV6-2/TRBV6-3 NA
TGTGCCACCAGCAGAGATAGGGCCCTTAGGGATGAGCAGTTCTTC CATSRDRALRDEQFF TRBJ2-1 once TRBV15 NA
TGTGCCAGCAGTTTAGTACAGGGGGCTAGCGGGAGAAACCAAGAGACCCAGTACTTC CASSLVQGASGRNQETQYF TRBJ2-5 once TRBV12-3/TRBV12-4 NA
TGTGCCAGCAGTCCCGGGACTAGACCAAACTCCTACAATGAGCAGTTCTTC CASSPGTRPNSYNEQFF TRBJ2-1 NA TRBV27 TRBD2
TGCAGTGCTAGAGACCCTACATACCGGGACAGCGCAGATAGCAATCAGCCCCAGCATTTT CSARDPTYRDSADSNQPQHF TRBJ1-5 few TRBV20-1 TRBD1
TGTGCCAGCAGCAAACCTGGAATAGAGACCCAGTACTTC CASSKPGIETQYF TRBJ2-5 few TRBV7-2 NA
TGTGCCAGCAGCCCATTTGCAGGGGCCGATCATGGCTACACCTTC CASSPFAGADHGYTF TRBJ1-2 NA TRBV4-2 NA
TGCAGTGCTAGATCCCGCGTCGATCAGCCCCAGCATTTT CSARSRVDQPQHF TRBJ1-5 NA TRBV20-1 NA
TGTGCCAGTAGTACAATAGAGGGGCCCCAGCATTTT CASSTIEGPQHF TRBJ1-5 NA TRBV19 NA
TGCAGTGCTAGGTTAACGCGGGAGTCTTTTGGGGAGACCCAGTACTTC CSARLTRESFGETQYF TRBJ2-5 few TRBV20-1 TRBD2
TGCGCCAGCAGCCAAGATGATGGCTACACCTTC CASSQDDGYTF TRBJ1-2 NA TRBV4-1 NA
TGCAGCGTTGCGGGGGCGGCCGAGCAGTACTTC CSVAGAAEQYF TRBJ2-7 few TRBV29-1 NA
TGTGCCAGCAGTCCGAACAACAGGGTCTACGAGCAGTACTTC CASSPNNRVYEQYF TRBJ2-7 NA TRBV27 NA
TGTGCCAGCAGTTTATCGGGACTAGGTGGCAATGAGCAGTTCTTC CASSLSGLGGNEQFF TRBJ2-1 NA TRBV28 TRBD2
TGTGCCAGCAGCCTTAGATACCTACTAGCGGGAGGAGGTACAGATACGCAGGATTTT CASSLRYLLAGGGTDTQDF TRBJ2-3 NA TRBV7-2 TRBD2
TGCAGTGCTAGGCAGGGTCGTCAAGAGACCCAGTACTTC CSARQGRQETQYF TRBJ2-5 NA TRBV20-1 NA
TGTGCCACCAGTGATGAGGACAGGGGTCCGTACAATGAGCAGTTCTTC CATSDEDRGPYNEQFF TRBJ2-1 few TRBV24-1 TRBD1
TGTGCCAGCAACCCGGGACTAGCGGGCACAGATACGCAGTATTTT CASNPGLAGTDTQYF TRBJ2-3 many TRBV12-3/TRBV12-4 TRBD2
TGTGCCAGCAGCGTAGGATCCGGGATTTACAATGAGCAGTTCTTC CASSVGSGIYNEQFF TRBJ2-1 NA TRBV9 NA